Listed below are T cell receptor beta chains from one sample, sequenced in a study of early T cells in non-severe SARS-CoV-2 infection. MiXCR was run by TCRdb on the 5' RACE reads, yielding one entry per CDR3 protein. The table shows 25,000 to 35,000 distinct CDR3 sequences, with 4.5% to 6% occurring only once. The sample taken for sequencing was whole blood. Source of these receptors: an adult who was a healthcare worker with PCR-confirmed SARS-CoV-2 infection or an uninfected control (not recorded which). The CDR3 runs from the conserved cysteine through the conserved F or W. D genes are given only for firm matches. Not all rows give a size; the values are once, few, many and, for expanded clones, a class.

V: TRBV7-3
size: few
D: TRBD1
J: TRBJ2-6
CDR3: CASSSTGGATGANVLTF
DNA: TGTGCCAGCAGTTCAACAGGGGGCGCGACCGGGGCCAACGTCCTGACTTTC

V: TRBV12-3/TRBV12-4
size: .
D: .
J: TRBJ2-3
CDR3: CASSPSATDTQYF
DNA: TGTGCCAGCAGTCCCTCGGCCACAGATACGCAGTATTTT

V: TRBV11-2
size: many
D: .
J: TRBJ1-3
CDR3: CASSLVLPGNTIYF
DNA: TGTGCCAGCAGCTTAGTTCTGCCTGGAAACACCATATATTTT

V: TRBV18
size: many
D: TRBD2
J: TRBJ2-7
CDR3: CASSRQTSGRDEQYF
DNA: TGTGCCAGCTCACGCCAGACTAGCGGGAGAGACGAGCAGTACTTC

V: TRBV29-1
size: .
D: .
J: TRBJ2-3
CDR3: CSVSLLSTDTQYF
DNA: TGCAGCGTCTCCCTCTTAAGCACAGATACGCAGTATTTT

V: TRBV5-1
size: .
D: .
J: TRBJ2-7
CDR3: CASSLVYGAYEQYF
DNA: TGCGCCAGCAGCTTGGTCTATGGGGCCTACGAGCAGTACTTC

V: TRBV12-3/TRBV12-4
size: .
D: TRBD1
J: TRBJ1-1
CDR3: CASSRTGSMNTEAFF
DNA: TGTGCCAGCAGTAGGACAGGGAGCATGAACACTGAAGCTTTCTTT

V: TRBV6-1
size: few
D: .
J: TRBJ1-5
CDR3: CASSPEDDGQPQHF
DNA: TGTGCCAGCAGTCCAGAGGACGACGGTCAGCCCCAGCATTTT

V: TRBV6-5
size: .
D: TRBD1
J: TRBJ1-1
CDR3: CASSYTTGVAFF
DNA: TGTGCCAGCAGTTACACGACAGGGGTAGCTTTCTTT

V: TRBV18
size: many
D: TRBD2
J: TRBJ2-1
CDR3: CASSPPGLADEQFF
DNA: TGTGCCAGCTCACCACCGGGACTAGCAGATGAGCAGTTCTTC

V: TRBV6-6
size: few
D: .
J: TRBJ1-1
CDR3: CASSPSQGGRDTEAFF
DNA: TGTGCCAGCAGTCCCAGCCAGGGAGGGCGGGACACTGAAGCTTTCTTT

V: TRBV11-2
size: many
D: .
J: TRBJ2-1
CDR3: CASSLTNEQFF
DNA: TGTGCCAGCAGCTTAACCAATGAGCAGTTCTTC

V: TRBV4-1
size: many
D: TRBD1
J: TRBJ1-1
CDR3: CASSYRDRVGTEAFF
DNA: TGCGCCAGCAGCTATAGGGACAGGGTGGGTACTGAAGCTTTCTTT

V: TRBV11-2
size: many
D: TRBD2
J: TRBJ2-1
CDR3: CASSWGLAVNNEQFF
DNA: TGTGCCAGCAGTTGGGGACTAGCGGTTAACAATGAGCAGTTCTTC

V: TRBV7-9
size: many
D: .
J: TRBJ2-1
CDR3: CASIISSGGPNEQFF
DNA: TGTGCCAGCATTATCTCGTCAGGCGGTCCCAATGAGCAGTTCTTC

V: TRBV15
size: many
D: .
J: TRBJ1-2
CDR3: CATSRGFSTNYGYTF
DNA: TGTGCCACCAGCAGGGGCTTCTCAACCAACTATGGCTACACCTTC

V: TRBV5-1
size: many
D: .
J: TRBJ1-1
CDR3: CASSPQIYRVYDTEAFF
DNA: TGCGCCAGCAGCCCACAGATATACAGGGTATACGACACTGAAGCTTTCTTT

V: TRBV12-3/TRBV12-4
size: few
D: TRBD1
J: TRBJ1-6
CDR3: CASSRTGGWSSYNSPLHF
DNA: TGTGCCAGCAGCCGGACAGGGGGATGGAGCTCCTATAATTCACCCCTCCACTTT

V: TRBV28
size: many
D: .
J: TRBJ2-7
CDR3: CASSPDIREQYF
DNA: TGTGCCAGCAGTCCGGATATCAGGGAGCAGTACTTC

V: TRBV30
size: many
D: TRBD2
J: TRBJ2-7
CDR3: CAWALGGGLYEQYF
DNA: TGTGCCTGGGCTCTTGGCGGGGGGCTTTACGAGCAGTACTTC

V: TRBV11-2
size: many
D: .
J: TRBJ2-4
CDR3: CASSSQGIGLAETGAKNIQYF
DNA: TGTGCCAGCAGCTCACAGGGGATAGGGCTAGCGGAGACGGGGGCCAAAAACATTCAGTACTTC

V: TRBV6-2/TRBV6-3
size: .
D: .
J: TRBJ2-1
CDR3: CASSYSSPYEQFF
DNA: TGTGCCAGCAGTTACTCGTCCCCTTATGAGCAGTTCTTC

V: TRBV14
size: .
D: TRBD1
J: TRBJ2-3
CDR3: CASSHRQGENTDTQYF
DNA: TGTGCCAGCAGCCACCGACAGGGAGAAAACACAGATACGCAGTATTTT

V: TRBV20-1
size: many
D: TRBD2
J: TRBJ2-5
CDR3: CSARDGRETQYF
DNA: TGCAGTGCTAGAGACGGGAGGGAGACCCAGTACTTC

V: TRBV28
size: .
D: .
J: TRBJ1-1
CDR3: CASTLQGDTEAFF
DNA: TGTGCCAGCACCCTACAGGGCGACACTGAAGCTTTCTTT

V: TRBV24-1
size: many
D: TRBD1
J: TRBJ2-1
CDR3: CATSDRSARQGTNEQFF
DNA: TGTGCCACCAGTGACCGGTCAGCGAGACAGGGTACCAATGAGCAGTTCTTC

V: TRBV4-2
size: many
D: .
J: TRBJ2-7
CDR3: CASSQDRGGSSYEQYF
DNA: TGTGCCAGCAGCCAAGATCGAGGGGGTAGCTCCTACGAGCAGTACTTC

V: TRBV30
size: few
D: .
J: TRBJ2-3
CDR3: CAWSVDSDTQYF
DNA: TGTGCCTGGAGTGTAGACTCGGATACGCAGTATTTT

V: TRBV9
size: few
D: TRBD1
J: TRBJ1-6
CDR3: CASSALQGPPLHF
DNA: TGTGCCAGCAGCGCCTTACAGGGGCCACCCCTCCACTTT

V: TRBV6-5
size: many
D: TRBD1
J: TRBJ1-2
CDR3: CASSYSPTRGLSHGYTF
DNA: TGTGCCAGCAGTTACTCCCCAACGAGGGGGCTATCTCATGGCTACACCTTC

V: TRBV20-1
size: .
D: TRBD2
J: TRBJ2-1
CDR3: CSARDIGHSGSRHEQFF
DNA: TGCAGTGCTAGAGATATCGGCCACAGCGGGAGTCGTCATGAGCAGTTCTTC

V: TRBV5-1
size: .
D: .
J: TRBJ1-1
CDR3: CASSLSGHTEAFF
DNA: TGCGCCAGCAGCTTGTCGGGGCACACTGAAGCTTTCTTT

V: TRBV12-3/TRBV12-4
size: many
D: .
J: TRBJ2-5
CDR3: CASSGDAPTTQYF
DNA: TGTGCCAGCAGCGGGGACGCCCCGACGACCCAGTACTTC

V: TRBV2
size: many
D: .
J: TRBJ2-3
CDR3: CASSEGGITQYF
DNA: TGTGCCAGCAGTGAAGGGGGGATAACGCAGTATTTT

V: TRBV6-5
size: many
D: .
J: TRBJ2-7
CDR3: CASSYSNRAEQYF
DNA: TGTGCCAGCAGTTACTCGAACAGGGCCGAGCAGTACTTC

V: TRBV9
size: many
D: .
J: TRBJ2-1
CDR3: CASSGPSRDGQFF
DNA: TGTGCCAGCAGCGGGCCCTCGAGGGATGGGCAGTTCTTC